This TCR beta chain was recorded in a study of identical twins (dated by TCRdb to about 2016). About the full investigation: The study deep-sequenced TCR alpha and beta repertoires from monozygotic twins, unrelated adults of various ages and cord blood to test whether fetal clonotypes persist. To rule out contamination, replicate twin experiments were performed at different times with different library preparation protocols. Broader findings and caveats from the paper: Conclusions relied on cross-sectional statistical analysis, since the same donors could not be followed over many years. Invariant T cells such as MAIT and iNKT could partly confound zero-insertion analyses, although diverse VJ usage argued against such confounding for most clonotypes. Out-of-frame TCR alpha sequences shared between twins showed an excess of low generation-probability sequences compared with coincidental sharing between unrelated individuals. Fewer insertions were carried by abundant cord blood beta clonotypes; a weaker similar trend was observed in young adult naive repertoires, while no such trend was observed in memory repertoires. In monozygotic twins, out-of-frame TCR alpha sharing was systematically underestimated by recombination models, although the models agreed with sharing between unrelated individuals. A weaker excess of twin sharing was found in beta out-of-frame sequences because the signal-to-noise ratio was lowered by fewer shared sequences.

As for this clonotype: The target of this receptor is not known. The junction does not match germline at one end; this may be a read error.

The library came from 5' RACE. The sequencer listed for this sample is Illumina HiSeq 2000. A universal primer binding site was introduced by template switching, and a unique molecular identifier was present in the final cDNA, enabling accurate counting of TCR cDNA molecules. Specific primers in the conserved constant-segment region were used to synthesize first-strand cDNA for TCR alpha and beta chains. To control for contamination, each cDNA library was double barcoded with a SMART-Mk sample barcode plus Illumina barcodes. Two successive PCR steps introduced TruSeq adapter sequences along with Illumina sample barcodes. Sequencing of the TCR alpha and beta cDNA libraries was done on the Illumina HiSeq platform using custom primers. From the authors' description of their analysis: Raw reads were processed with MiGEC to extract unique molecular identifiers, and MiXCR was used to determine CDR3 positions. For each individual, recombination models were inferred using an EM algorithm with the repgenHMM and IGoR tools. The analysis of shared clonotypes was done with the tcR package in R, with sharing normalized by the product of cloneset sizes. To study raw recombination without the effects of thymic and clonal selection, out-of-frame nonproductive sequences were analyzed. Using fastp at Q25 and MiXCR, TCRdb reprocessed the public reads and kept productive beta chains. Every CDR3 protein is listed once, alongside the most common genes and DNA of its rows. TCRdb, rather than the study authors, made the V and J calls. For this sample there are 1.5 million or so distinct CDR3 sequences; 32% appear just once. The top ten clonotypes cover about 0.3% of the sample.

Every donor in the study was a healthy Caucasian. The CDR3 runs 16 amino acids, cysteine and phenylalanine included. The sequence is cut down to CDR3 DNA, 48 bases in frame from base 1. Via the germline V gene, CDR1 is MRHNA and CDR2 SNTAGT. Recombination joined TRBV6-4 with TRBJ2-5; TRBD2 matches 9 bases in the middle. The sequenced material came from cord blood. This TCR was sampled from a newborn girl in good health. Here the CDR3 is given as CASSHSPGLAVNEQYF. The nucleotides read TGTGCCAGCAGTCACTCGCCGGGACTAGCTGTAAATGAGCAGTACTTC.